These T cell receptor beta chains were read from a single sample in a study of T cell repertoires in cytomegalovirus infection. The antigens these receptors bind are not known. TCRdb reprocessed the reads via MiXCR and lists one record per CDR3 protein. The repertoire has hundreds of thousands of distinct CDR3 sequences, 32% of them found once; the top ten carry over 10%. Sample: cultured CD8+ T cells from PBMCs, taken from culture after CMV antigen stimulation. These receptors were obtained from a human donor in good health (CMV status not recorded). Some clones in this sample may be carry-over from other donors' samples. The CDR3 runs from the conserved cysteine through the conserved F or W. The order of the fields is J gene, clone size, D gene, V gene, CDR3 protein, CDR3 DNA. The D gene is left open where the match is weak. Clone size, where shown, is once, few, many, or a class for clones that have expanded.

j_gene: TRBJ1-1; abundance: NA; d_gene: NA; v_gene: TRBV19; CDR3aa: CASSLRGRVLNAEAFF; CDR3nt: TGTGCCAGTAGTCTTCGGGGGAGAGTATTGAACGCTGAAGCTTTCTTT
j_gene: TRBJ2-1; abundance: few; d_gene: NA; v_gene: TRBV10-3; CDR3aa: CAISDQEEVTYNEQFF; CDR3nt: TGTGCCATCAGTGACCAGGAGGAAGTAACCTACAATGAGCAGTTCTTC
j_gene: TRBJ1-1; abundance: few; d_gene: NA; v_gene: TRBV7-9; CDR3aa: CASSLVQGLDGNTEAFF; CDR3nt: TGTGCCAGCAGCTTAGTTCAGGGCCTGGACGGGAACACTGAAGCTTTCTTT
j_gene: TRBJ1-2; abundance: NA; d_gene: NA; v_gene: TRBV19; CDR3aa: CASSIRWVDGYTF; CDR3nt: TGTGCCAGTAGTATACGGTGGGTCGATGGCTACACCTTC
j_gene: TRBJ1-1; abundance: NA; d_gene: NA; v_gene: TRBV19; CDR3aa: CASTWGATEAFF; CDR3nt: TGTGCCAGTACGTGGGGGGCCACTGAAGCTTTCTTT
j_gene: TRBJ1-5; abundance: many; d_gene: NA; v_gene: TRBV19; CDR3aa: CASSISQVYSNQPQHF; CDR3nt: TGTGCCAGTAGTATTAGTCAGGTCTATAGCAATCAGCCCCAGCATTTT
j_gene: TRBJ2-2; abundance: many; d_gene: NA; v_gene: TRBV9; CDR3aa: CASSVDVGADRGTGELFF; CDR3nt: TGTGCCAGCAGCGTAGATGTAGGGGCAGATCGAGGAACCGGGGAGCTGTTTTTT
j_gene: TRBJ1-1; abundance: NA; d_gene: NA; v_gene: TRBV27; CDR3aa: CASSLSGYGEAFF; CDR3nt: TGTGCCAGCAGTTTATCGGGGTACGGTGAAGCTTTCTTT
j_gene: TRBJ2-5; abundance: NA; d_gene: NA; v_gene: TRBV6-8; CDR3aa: CASSYTNGQKTQYF; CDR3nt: TGTGCCAGCAGTTACACAAATGGACAAAAGACCCAGTACTTC
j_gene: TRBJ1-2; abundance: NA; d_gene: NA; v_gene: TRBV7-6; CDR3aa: CASSLGGVGPSAAYTF; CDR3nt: TGTGCCAGCAGCTTAGGAGGGGTCGGCCCCTCAGCAGCTTACACCTTC
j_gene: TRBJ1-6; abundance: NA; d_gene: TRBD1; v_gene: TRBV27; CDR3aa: CASSVDRVNSPLHF; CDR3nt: TGTGCCAGCAGTGTGGACAGGGTAAATTCACCCCTCCACTTT
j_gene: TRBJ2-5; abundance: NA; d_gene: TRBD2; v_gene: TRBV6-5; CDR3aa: CASSYSTRLAGETQYF; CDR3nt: TGTGCCAGCAGTTACTCGACGAGGCTAGCGGGAGAGACCCAGTACTTC
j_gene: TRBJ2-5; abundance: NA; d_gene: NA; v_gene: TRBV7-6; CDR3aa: CASSSPEARGTQYF; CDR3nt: TGTGCCAGCAGCTCCCCAGAGGCCCGAGGGACCCAGTACTTC
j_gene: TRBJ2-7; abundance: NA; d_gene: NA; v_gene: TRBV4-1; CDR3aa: CASSQGAYYEQYF; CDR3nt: TGCGCCAGCAGCCAAGGGGCGTACTACGAGCAGTACTTC
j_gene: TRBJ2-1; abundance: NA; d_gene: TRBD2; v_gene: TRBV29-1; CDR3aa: CSVGAGGLINEQFF; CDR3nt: TGCAGCGTTGGAGCGGGGGGGTTAATTAATGAGCAGTTCTTC
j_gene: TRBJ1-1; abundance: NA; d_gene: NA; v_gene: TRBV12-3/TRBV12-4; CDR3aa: CASSFKIGTQGDTEAFF; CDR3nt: TGTGCCAGCAGTTTTAAAATTGGGACACAAGGGGACACTGAAGCTTTCTTT
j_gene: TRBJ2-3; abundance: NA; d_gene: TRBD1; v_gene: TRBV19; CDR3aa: CASSIYTGGAGGTDTQYF; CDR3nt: TGTGCCAGTAGTATTTACACAGGGGGCGCCGGGGGCACAGATACGCAGTATTTT
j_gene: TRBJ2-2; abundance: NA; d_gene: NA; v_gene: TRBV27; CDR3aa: CASSLDTPNTGELFF; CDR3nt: TGTGCCAGCAGTTTGGACACGCCGAACACCGGGGAGCTGTTTTTT
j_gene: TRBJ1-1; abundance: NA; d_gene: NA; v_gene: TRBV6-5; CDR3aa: CASSYGDGWNTEAFF; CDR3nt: TGTGCCAGCAGTTACGGGGACGGATGGAACACTGAAGCTTTCTTT
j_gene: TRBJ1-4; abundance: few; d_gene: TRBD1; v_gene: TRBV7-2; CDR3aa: CASSGDRGPEKLFF; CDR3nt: TGTGCCAGCAGCGGCGACAGGGGGCCTGAAAAACTGTTTTTT
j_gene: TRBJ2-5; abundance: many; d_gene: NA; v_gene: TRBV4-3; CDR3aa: CASSQRRWRPTFEGETQYF; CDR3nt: TGCGCCAGCAGCCAAAGAAGATGGCGACCGACTTTCGAGGGGGAGACCCAGTACTTC
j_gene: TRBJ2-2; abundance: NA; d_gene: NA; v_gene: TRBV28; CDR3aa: CASSITGNTGELFF; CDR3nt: TGTGCCAGCAGCATTACTGGGAACACCGGGGAGCTGTTTTTT
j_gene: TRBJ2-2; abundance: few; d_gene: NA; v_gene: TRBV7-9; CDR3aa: CASSPTKIGPTGELFF; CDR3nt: TGTGCCAGCAGCCCTACAAAAATCGGACCCACCGGGGAGCTGTTTTTT
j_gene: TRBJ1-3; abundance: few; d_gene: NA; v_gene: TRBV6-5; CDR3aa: CASSYFADSGNTIYF; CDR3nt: TGTGCCAGCAGTTACTTCGCAGACTCTGGAAACACCATATATTTT
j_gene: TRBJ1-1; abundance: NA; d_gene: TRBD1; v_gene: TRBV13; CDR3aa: CASSLRYRGLNTEAFF; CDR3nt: TGTGCCAGCAGCCTCCGCTACAGGGGTTTGAACACTGAAGCTTTCTTT
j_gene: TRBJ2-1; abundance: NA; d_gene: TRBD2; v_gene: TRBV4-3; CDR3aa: CASSRVLAGGRNEQFF; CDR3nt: TGCGCCAGCAGCCGCGTACTAGCGGGGGGGCGTAATGAGCAGTTCTTC
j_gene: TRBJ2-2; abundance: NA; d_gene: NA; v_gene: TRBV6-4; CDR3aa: CASSRTGRGAGELFF; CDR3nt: TGTGCCAGCAGTCGGACAGGCCGGGGGGCCGGGGAGCTGTTTTTT
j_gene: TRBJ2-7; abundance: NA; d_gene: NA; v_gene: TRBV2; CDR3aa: CASSPRHAEAYEQYF; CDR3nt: TGTGCCAGCAGTCCCCGCCATGCAGAAGCATACGAGCAGTACTTC
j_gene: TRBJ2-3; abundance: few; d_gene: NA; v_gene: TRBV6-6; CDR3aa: CASSYPIQTGDSTDTQYF; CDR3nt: TGTGCCAGCAGTTACCCCATACAGACAGGCGATAGCACAGATACGCAGTATTTT
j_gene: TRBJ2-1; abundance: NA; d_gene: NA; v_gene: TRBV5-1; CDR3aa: CASSSRGQYNEQFF; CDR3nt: TGCGCCAGCAGCTCGAGAGGACAGTACAATGAGCAGTTCTTC
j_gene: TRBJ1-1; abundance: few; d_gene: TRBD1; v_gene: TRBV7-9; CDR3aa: CASSLAETGADTEAFF; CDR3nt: TGTGCCAGCAGCTTAGCTGAGACAGGGGCTGACACTGAAGCTTTCTTT
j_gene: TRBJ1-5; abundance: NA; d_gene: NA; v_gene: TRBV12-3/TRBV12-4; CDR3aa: CASSGAPHQPQHF; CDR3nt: TGTGCCAGCAGTGGGGCCCCCCATCAGCCCCAGCATTTT
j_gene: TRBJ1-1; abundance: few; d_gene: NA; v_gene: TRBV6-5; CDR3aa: CASSYEGEAFF; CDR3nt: TGTGCCAGCAGTTATGAGGGTGAAGCTTTCTTT
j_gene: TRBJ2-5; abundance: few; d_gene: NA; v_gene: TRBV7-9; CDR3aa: CASALGGVGETQYF; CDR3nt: TGTGCCAGCGCACTAGGAGGGGTAGGAGAGACCCAGTACTTC
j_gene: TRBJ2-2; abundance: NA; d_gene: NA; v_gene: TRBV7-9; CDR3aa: CASTLLPWTGELFF; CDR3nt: TGTGCCAGCACCCTCCTTCCGTGGACCGGGGAGCTGTTTTTT
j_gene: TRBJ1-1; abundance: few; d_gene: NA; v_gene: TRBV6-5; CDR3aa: CASSYSMLTSETENTEAFF; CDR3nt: TGTGCCAGCAGTTACTCGATGTTGACTTCCGAGACCGAGAACACTGAAGCTTTCTTT
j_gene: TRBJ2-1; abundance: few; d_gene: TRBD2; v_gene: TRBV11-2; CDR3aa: CASSYPGLAGDEQFF; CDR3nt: TGTGCCAGCAGCTACCCGGGACTAGCGGGGGATGAGCAGTTCTTC
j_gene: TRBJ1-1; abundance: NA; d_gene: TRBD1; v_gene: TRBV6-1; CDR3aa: CASSVRDRVAEAFF; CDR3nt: TGTGCCAGCAGTGTCCGGGACAGGGTCGCTGAAGCTTTCTTT
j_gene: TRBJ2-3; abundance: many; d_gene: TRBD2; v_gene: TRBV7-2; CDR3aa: CASSLRGEGTDTQYF; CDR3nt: TGTGCCAGCAGCTTACGGGGGGAGGGCACAGATACGCAGTATTTT
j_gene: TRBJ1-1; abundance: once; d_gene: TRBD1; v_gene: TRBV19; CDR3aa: CASTLIRDRGTEAFF; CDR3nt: TGTGCCAGTACCCTGATCCGGGACAGGGGAACTGAAGCTTTCTTT